This is a list of T cell receptor beta chains from one sample in a study of post-analysis software for immune sequencing data. TCRdb re-derived calls from the PCR reads in MiXCR, one entry per CDR3 protein. The sample contains 650,000 to 850,000 distinct CDR3 sequences, roughly 50% of which appear only once. Specimen: blood. These TCRs come from a girl aged 10 to 17 with multiple sclerosis. CDR3s include the opening cysteine and the closing phenylalanine or tryptophan. The order of the fields is D gene, J gene, V gene, clone size, CDR3 protein, CDR3 DNA. A D gene is named only where the DNA matches it firmly. Rows give clone size only sometimes, using once, few, many, or a class for an expanded clone.

D: TRBD2
J: TRBJ2-7
V: TRBV9
size: -
CDR3: CASSVRGLADPYEQYF
DNA: TGTGCCAGCAGCGTCAGGGGACTAGCGGACCCCTACGAGCAGTACTTC

D: -
J: TRBJ2-7
V: TRBV3-1
size: -
CDR3: CASSHGRSSYEQYF
DNA: TGTGCCAGCAGCCATGGCAGGAGCTCCTACGAGCAGTACTTC

D: -
J: TRBJ2-3
V: TRBV5-5
size: -
CDR3: CASSLYVGPDTQYF
DNA: TGTGCCAGCAGCTTGTACGTGGGTCCGGATACGCAGTATTTT

D: -
J: TRBJ2-7
V: TRBV4-2
size: few
CDR3: CASSQGVAEPVYEQYF
DNA: TGTGCCAGCAGCCAAGGGGTGGCAGAACCCGTCTACGAGCAGTACTTC

D: -
J: TRBJ1-1
V: TRBV4-2
size: -
CDR3: CASSQETGLTEAFF
DNA: TGTGCCAGCAGCCAAGAAACAGGGCTCACTGAAGCTTTCTTT

D: -
J: TRBJ2-5
V: TRBV20-1
size: -
CDR3: CSAQSNEGVGETQYF
DNA: TGCAGTGCTCAGTCTAACGAGGGGGTTGGAGAGACCCAGTACTTC

D: -
J: TRBJ2-7
V: TRBV12-3/TRBV12-4
size: many
CDR3: CASSLSRSYEQYF
DNA: TGCGCCAGCAGCTTGTCCCGGAGTTACGAGCAGTACTTC

D: TRBD2
J: TRBJ2-7
V: TRBV15
size: few
CDR3: CATSSPGTSYEQYF
DNA: TGTGCCACCAGCAGCCCCGGGACTAGCTACGAGCAGTACTTC

D: -
J: TRBJ2-7
V: TRBV29-1
size: -
CDR3: CSVNPTQGRETPYEQYF
DNA: TGCAGCGTTAACCCTACTCAGGGCAGGGAGACTCCCTACGAGCAGTACTTC

D: -
J: TRBJ1-4
V: TRBV15
size: -
CDR3: CATSIQRSSNEKLFF
DNA: TGTGCCACCAGCATACAAAGGAGCTCTAATGAAAAACTGTTTTTT

D: TRBD2
J: TRBJ2-7
V: TRBV2
size: -
CDR3: CASSRGTSDSYEQYF
DNA: TGTGCCAGCAGTCGGGGGACTAGCGACTCCTACGAGCAGTACTTC

D: -
J: TRBJ1-4
V: TRBV7-9
size: few
CDR3: CASSPIGEKLFF
DNA: TGTGCCAGCAGTCCCATCGGTGAAAAACTGTTTTTT

D: -
J: TRBJ1-2
V: TRBV9
size: -
CDR3: CASSADRYSGYTF
DNA: TGTGCCAGCAGCGCCGACAGGTACTCAGGCTACACCTTC

D: -
J: TRBJ2-3
V: TRBV18
size: few
CDR3: CASSPKPSTDTQYF
DNA: TGTGCCAGCTCACCGAAGCCTAGCACAGATACGCAGTATTTT

D: TRBD1
J: TRBJ1-2
V: TRBV27
size: -
CDR3: CASSLTPGQGAQGYTF
DNA: TGTGCCAGCAGTTTGACGCCGGGACAGGGGGCGCAGGGCTACACCTTC

D: TRBD1
J: TRBJ2-1
V: TRBV15
size: few
CDR3: CATSQGARGNEQFF
DNA: TGTGCCACCAGCCAGGGGGCGCGGGGCAATGAGCAGTTCTTC

D: -
J: TRBJ1-2
V: TRBV14
size: -
CDR3: CASSQTYNYGYTF
DNA: TGTGCCAGCAGCCAGACATATAACTATGGCTACACCTTC

D: -
J: TRBJ1-1
V: TRBV5-1
size: once
CDR3: CASSPPNRAGTEAFF
DNA: TGCGCCAGCAGCCCCCCAAACAGGGCGGGTACTGAAGCTTTCTTT

D: -
J: TRBJ2-3
V: TRBV6-5
size: -
CDR3: CASRHAGANTDTQYF
DNA: TGTGCCAGCAGGCATGCCGGGGCAAACACAGATACGCAGTATTTT

D: -
J: TRBJ2-5
V: TRBV6-5
size: few
CDR3: CASSQTGSGTQYF
DNA: TGTGCCAGCAGCCAGACAGGCTCGGGGACCCAGTACTTC

D: -
J: TRBJ2-3
V: TRBV29-1
size: -
CDR3: CSVEASIDTQYF
DNA: TGCAGCGTTGAAGCTAGCATAGATACGCAGTATTTT

D: TRBD2
J: TRBJ2-1
V: TRBV7-9
size: -
CDR3: CASSFTSGRAGDNEQFF
DNA: TGTGCCAGCAGCTTCACTAGCGGGAGGGCCGGTGACAATGAGCAGTTCTTC

D: -
J: TRBJ1-2
V: TRBV7-6
size: -
CDR3: CASSLGRQVANYGYTF
DNA: TGTGCCAGCAGCTTAGGCCGACAGGTAGCTAACTATGGCTACACCTTC

D: TRBD1
J: TRBJ1-2
V: TRBV20-1
size: once
CDR3: CSAKDRDRVNYGYTF
DNA: TGCAGTGCAAAAGACAGGGATCGTGTTAACTATGGCTACACCTTC

D: -
J: TRBJ2-1
V: TRBV5-1
size: -
CDR3: CASSSDRYAEQFF
DNA: TGCGCCAGCAGCTCCGACCGTTATGCCGAGCAGTTCTTC

D: -
J: TRBJ2-6
V: TRBV27
size: -
CDR3: CASSKSLSSGANVLTF
DNA: TGTGCCAGCAGTAAGTCCTTAAGCTCTGGGGCCAACGTCCTGACTTTC

D: -
J: TRBJ2-7
V: TRBV7-8
size: -
CDR3: CASSFLPSQSNEQYF
DNA: TGTGCCAGCAGCTTCCTACCCTCCCAAAGCAACGAGCAGTACTTC

D: -
J: TRBJ1-1
V: TRBV4-1
size: -
CDR3: CASSQDTNSNTEAFF
DNA: TGCGCCAGCAGCCAAGATACCAACTCGAACACTGAAGCTTTCTTT

D: TRBD1
J: TRBJ2-7
V: TRBV12-5
size: -
CDR3: CASGVQPPGTASYEQYF
DNA: TGTGCTAGTGGCGTCCAACCTCCCGGGACAGCATCCTACGAGCAGTACTTC

D: TRBD1
J: TRBJ2-5
V: TRBV7-9
size: -
CDR3: CASSPRGTGVSETQYF
DNA: TGTGCCAGCAGCCCGAGGGGGACAGGGGTGTCGGAGACCCAGTACTTC

D: -
J: TRBJ2-1
V: TRBV4-1
size: -
CDR3: CASSFRVAPNEQFF
DNA: TGCGCCAGCAGCTTCCGGGTGGCACCCAATGAGCAGTTCTTC

D: -
J: TRBJ2-5
V: TRBV5-1
size: -
CDR3: CASSFMGAREQYF
DNA: TGCGCCAGCAGCTTTATGGGGGCGCGGGAGCAGTACTTC

D: TRBD1
J: TRBJ1-4
V: TRBV3-1
size: few
CDR3: CASSHRQGSYEKLFF
DNA: TGTGCCAGCAGCCACCGACAGGGGAGTTATGAAAAACTGTTTTTT

D: TRBD2
J: TRBJ2-3
V: TRBV5-1
size: -
CDR3: CASSLGPRGGTDTQYF
DNA: TGCGCCAGCAGCTTGGGGCCCCGGGGGGGCACAGATACGCAGTATTTT

D: TRBD2
J: TRBJ2-1
V: TRBV29-1
size: few
CDR3: CSATGLAGNEQFF
DNA: TGCAGCGCTACGGGACTAGCGGGAAATGAGCAGTTCTTC

D: -
J: TRBJ1-5
V: TRBV27
size: -
CDR3: CASLLSTRLGDQPQHF
DNA: TGTGCCAGCCTCCTTTCGACCCGCCTGGGCGATCAGCCCCAGCATTTT

D: -
J: TRBJ1-4
V: TRBV29-1
size: -
CDR3: CSGGQSNEKLFF
DNA: TGCAGCGGGGGGCAGAGTAATGAAAAACTGTTTTTT

D: TRBD2
J: TRBJ2-4
V: TRBV20-1
size: few
CDR3: CSARGVAGGAKNIQYF
DNA: TGCAGTGCTAGAGGGGTTGCGGGGGGAGCCAAAAACATTCAGTACTTC

D: TRBD1
J: TRBJ2-4
V: TRBV5-1
size: -
CDR3: CASSPRQGAKNIQYF
DNA: TGCGCCAGCAGCCCCCGACAGGGGGCCAAAAACATTCAGTACTTC

D: TRBD2
J: TRBJ2-4
V: TRBV6-2/TRBV6-3
size: -
CDR3: CASSYGGDIQYF
DNA: TGTGCCAGCAGTTACGGGGGGGACATTCAGTACTTC

D: -
J: TRBJ2-1
V: TRBV29-1
size: -
CDR3: CSDLQGRPGNEQFF
DNA: TGCAGCGATCTTCAGGGGCGTCCGGGCAATGAGCAGTTCTTC

D: TRBD2
J: TRBJ2-5
V: TRBV12-3/TRBV12-4
size: -
CDR3: CASSLEPGLAGGTLWEQYF
DNA: TGTGCCAGCAGTTTGGAGCCTGGACTAGCGGGAGGGACGCTCTGGGAGCAGTACTTC